This TCR beta chain was retrieved from a study of OX40 agonist ivuxolimab in advanced cancers. Clones were read by immunoSEQ multiplex PCR, and TCRdb kept only the in-frame ones, dropping some. Of about 78,000 clones in the sample, 92% are singletons; the top ten hold 2.8%. The CDR3 has 13 residues. The V and J ends lost 9 bases and 5 bases, in that order; junction bases with no gene match: 5. Looked up from germline, CDR1 is WNHNN and CDR2 is SYGVQD (reference sequence). The sequence was collected from an adult with an advanced solid tumor such as melanoma, head and neck, liver or kidney cancer. The specimen was CD4+ or CD8+ T cells sorted from blood, collected in a trial of the OX40 agonist ivuxolimab. The chain carries TRBV10-1 and TRBJ2-2, with 8 bases that match TRBD1. The CDR3 protein is CASGQGGTGELFF. CDR3 bases: TGCGCCAGTGGACAGGGTGGTACCGGGGAGCTGTTTTTT.